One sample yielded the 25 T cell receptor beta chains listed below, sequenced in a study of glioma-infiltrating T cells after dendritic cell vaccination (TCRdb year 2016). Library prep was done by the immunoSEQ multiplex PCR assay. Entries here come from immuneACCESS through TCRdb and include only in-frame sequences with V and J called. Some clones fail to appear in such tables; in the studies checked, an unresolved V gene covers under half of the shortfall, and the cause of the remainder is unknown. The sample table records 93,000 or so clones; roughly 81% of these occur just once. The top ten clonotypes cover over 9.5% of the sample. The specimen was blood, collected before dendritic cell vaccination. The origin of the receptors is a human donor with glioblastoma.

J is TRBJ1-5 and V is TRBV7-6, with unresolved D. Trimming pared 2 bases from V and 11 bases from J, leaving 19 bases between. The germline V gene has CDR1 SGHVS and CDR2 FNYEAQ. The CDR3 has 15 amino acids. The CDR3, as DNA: TGTGCCAGCAGCTTAACATCCGGGAGCTCAGGCGCCCAGCATTTT. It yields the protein CASSLTSGSSGAQHF.

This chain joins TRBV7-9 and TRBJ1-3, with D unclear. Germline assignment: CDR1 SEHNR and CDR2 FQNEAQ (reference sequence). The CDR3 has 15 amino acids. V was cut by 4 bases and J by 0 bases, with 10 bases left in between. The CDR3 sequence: CASSSSVSSGNTIYF. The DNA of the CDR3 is TGTGCCAGCAGCTCTTCAGTAAGCTCTGGAAACACCATATATTTT. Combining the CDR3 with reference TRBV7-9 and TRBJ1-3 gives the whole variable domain DTGVSQNPRHKITKRGQNVTFRCDPISEHNRLYWYRQTLGQGPEFLTYFQNEAQLEKSRLLSDRFSAERPKGSFSTLEIQRTEQGDSAMYLCASSSSVSSGNTIYFGEGSWLTVV.

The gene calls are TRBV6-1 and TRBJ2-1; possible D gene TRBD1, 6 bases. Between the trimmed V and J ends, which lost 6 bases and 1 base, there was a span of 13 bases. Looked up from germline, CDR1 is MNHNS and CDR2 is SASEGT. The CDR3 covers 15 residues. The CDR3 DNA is TGTGCCAGCAGCGAGGCAGGGGATTCCTACAATGAGCAGTTCTTC. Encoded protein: CASSEAGDSYNEQFF.

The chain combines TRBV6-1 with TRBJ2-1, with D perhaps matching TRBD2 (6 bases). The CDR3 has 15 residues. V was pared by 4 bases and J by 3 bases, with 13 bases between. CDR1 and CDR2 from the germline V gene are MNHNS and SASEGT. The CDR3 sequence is CASSAGTVYYNEQFF. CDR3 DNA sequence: TGTGCCAGCAGTGCCGGGACTGTCTACTACAATGAGCAGTTCTTC.

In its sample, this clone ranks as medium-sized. CDR3 protein: CATGENTEAFF. CDR3 DNA: TGTGCCACCGGAGAGAACACTGAAGCTTTCTTT. The chain uses TRBV19 and TRBJ1-1; no clear D. The CDR3 is made up of 11 amino acids. Trimming shortened V by 10 bases and J by 1 base, and 7 bases separated the two germline ends. The germline V gene encodes CDR1 LNHDA and CDR2 SQIVND (reference sequence). Full variable domain (rest looked up from reference TRBV19 and TRBJ1-1): DGGITQSPKYLFRKEGQNVTLSCEQNLNHDAMYWYRQDPGQGLRLIYYSQIVNDFQKGDIAEGYSVSREKKESFPLTVTSAQKNPTAFYLCATGENTEAFFGQGTRLTVV.

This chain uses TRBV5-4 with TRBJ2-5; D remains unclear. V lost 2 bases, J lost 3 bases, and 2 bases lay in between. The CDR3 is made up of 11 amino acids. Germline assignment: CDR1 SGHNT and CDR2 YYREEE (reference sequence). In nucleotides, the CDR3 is TGTGCCAGCAGCTTCGAAGAGACCCAGTACTTC. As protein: CASSFEETQYF.

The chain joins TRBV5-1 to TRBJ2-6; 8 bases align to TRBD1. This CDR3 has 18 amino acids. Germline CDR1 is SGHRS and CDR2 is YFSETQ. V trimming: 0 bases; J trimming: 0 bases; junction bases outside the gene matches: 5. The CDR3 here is CASSLGTGFGSGANVLTF. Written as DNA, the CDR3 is TGCGCCAGCAGCTTGGGGACAGGGTTCGGCTCTGGGGCCAACGTCCTGACTTTC.

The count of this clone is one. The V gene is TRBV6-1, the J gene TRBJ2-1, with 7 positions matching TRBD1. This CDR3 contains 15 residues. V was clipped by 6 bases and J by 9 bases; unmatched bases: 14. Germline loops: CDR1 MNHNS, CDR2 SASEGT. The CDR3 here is CASSQSSTGDGEQFF. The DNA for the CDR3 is TGTGCCAGCAGCCAATCCTCTACAGGGGATGGTGAGCAGTTCTTC.

CDR3 DNA sequence: TGTGCCAGCGACAGGGTGAACACTGAAGCTTTCTTT. It encodes CASDRVNTEAFF. The J gene is TRBJ1-1, the V gene TRBV2, with TRBD1 matching over 7 bases. This CDR3 contains 12 residues. Germline V gene sequence: CDR1 SNHLY, CDR2 FYNNEI. Trimming removed 8 bases from V and 0 bases from J; junction bases left unmatched: 0. The full variable domain, with the rest looked up from reference TRBV2 and TRBJ1-1, is EPEVTQTPSHQVTQMGQEVILRCVPISNHLYFYWYRQILGQKVEFLVSFYNNEISEKSEIFDDQFSVERPDGSNFTLKIRSTKLEDSAMYFCASDRVNTEAFFGQGTRLTVV.

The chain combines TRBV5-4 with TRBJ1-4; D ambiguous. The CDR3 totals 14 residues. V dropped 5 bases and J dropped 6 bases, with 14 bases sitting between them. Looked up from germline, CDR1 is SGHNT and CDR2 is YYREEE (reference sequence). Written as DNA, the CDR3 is TGTGCCAGCAGAAGAGGATTTAATGATGAAAAACTGTTTTTT. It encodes CASRRGFNDEKLFF.

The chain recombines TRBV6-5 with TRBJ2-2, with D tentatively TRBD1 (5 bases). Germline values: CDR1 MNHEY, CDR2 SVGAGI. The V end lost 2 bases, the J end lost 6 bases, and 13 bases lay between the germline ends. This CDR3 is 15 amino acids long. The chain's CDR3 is CASSYGQGFAGELFF. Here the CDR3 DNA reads TGTGCCAGCAGTTACGGGCAGGGATTTGCCGGGGAGCTGTTTTTT.

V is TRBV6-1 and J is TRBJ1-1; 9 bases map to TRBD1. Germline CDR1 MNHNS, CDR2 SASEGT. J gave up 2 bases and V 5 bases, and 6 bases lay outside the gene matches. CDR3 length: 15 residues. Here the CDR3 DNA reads TGTGCCAGCAGTCCCTTGGACAGGGGCAACACTGAAGCTTTCTTT. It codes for CASSPLDRGNTEAFF.

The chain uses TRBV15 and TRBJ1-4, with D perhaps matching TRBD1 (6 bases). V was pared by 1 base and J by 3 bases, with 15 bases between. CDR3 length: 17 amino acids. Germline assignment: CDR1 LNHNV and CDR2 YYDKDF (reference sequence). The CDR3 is CATSRVGVGAPNEKLFF. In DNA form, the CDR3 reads TGTGCCACCAGCAGAGTAGGAGTGGGGGCGCCTAATGAAAAACTGTTTTTT.

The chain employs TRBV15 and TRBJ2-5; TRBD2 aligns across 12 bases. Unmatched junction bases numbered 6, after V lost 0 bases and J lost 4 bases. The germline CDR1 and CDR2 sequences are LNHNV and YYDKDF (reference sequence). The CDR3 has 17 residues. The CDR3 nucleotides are TGTGCCACCAGCAGAGATACTCTAGCGGGGGGGCTAGAGACCCAGTACTTC. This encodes CATSRDTLAGGLETQYF.

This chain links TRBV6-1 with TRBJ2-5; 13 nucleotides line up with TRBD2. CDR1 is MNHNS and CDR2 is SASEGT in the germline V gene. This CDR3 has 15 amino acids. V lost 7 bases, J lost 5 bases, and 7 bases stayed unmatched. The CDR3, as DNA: TGTGCCAGCAATAGACTAGCGGGGGGAGGGGAGACCCAGTACTTC. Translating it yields CASNRLAGGGETQYF.

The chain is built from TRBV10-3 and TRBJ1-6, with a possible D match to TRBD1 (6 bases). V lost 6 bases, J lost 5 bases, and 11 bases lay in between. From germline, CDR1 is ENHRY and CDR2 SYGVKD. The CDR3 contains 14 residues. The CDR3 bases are TGTGCCATCAGAAAACAGGGTGATAATTCACCCCTCCACTTT. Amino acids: CAIRKQGDNSPLHF.

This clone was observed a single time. For the CDR3, the DNA is TGTGCCAGCAGTGTAGATCATTACGGGGAGCTGTTTTTT. It yields the protein CASSVDHYGELFF. The chain has TRBV6-1 and TRBJ2-2; no clear D. Trimming removed 4 bases from V and 7 bases from J, with 10 bases in between. This CDR3 has 13 residues. CDR1 is MNHNS and CDR2 is SASEGT in the germline V gene.

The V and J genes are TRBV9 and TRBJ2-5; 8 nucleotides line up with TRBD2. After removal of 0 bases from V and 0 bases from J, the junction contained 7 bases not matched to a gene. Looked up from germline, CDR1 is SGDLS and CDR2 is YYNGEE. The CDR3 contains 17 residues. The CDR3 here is CASSVGVAGSYQETQYF. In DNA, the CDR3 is TGTGCCAGCAGCGTAGGGGTAGCGGGGTCGTACCAAGAGACCCAGTACTTC. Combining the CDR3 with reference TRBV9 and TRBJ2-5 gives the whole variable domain DSGVTQTPKHLITATGQRVTLRCSPRSGDLSVYWYQQSLDQGLQFLIQYYNGEERAKGNILERFSAQQFPDLHSELNLSSLELGDSALYFCASSVGVAGSYQETQYFGPGTRLLVL.

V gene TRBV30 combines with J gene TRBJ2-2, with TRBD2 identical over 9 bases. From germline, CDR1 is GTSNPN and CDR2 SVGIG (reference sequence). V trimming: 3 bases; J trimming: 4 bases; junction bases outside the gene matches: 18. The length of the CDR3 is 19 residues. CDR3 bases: TGTGCCTGGAGCGTAATGGGCGCGGGCAGCGGGGGGTTCACCGGGGAGCTGTTTTTT. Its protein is CAWSVMGAGSGGFTGELFF.

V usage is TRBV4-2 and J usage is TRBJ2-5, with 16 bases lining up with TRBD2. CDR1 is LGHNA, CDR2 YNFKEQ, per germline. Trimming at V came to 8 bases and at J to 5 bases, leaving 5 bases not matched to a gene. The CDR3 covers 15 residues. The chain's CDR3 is CASLGLAGGVETQYF. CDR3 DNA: TGTGCCAGCCTGGGACTAGCGGGGGGGGTCGAGACCCAGTACTTC.

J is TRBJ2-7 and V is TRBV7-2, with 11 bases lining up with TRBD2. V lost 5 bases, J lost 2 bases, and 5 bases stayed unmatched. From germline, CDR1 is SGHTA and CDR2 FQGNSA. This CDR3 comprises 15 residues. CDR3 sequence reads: CASSEETSGAYEQYF. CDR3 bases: TGTGCCAGCAGCGAGGAGACTAGCGGGGCCTACGAGCAGTACTTC.

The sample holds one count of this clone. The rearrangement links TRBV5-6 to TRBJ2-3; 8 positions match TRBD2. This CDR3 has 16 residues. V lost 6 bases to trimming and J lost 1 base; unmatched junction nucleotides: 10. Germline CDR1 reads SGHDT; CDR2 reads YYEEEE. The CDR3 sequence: CASTKWGSGGTDTQYF. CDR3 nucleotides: TGTGCCAGCACCAAATGGGGTAGCGGGGGCACAGATACGCAGTATTTT.

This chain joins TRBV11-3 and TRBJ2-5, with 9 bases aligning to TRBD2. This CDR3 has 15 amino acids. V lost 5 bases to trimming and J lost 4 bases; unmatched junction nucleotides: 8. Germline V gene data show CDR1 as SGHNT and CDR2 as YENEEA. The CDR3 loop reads CASSPRSGGRETQYF. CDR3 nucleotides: TGTGCCAGCAGCCCCAGGAGCGGGGGGCGAGAGACCCAGTACTTC.

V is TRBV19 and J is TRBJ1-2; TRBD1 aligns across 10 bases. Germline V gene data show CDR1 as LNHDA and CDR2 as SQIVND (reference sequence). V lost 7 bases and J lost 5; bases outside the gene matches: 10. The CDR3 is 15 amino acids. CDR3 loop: CASNALTGGGYGYTF. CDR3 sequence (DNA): TGTGCCAGTAACGCACTGACAGGGGGCGGATATGGCTACACCTTC.

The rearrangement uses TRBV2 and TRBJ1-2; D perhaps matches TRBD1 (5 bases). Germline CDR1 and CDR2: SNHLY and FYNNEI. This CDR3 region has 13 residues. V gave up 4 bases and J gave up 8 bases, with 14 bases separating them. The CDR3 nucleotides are TGTGCCAGCAGTGGGGACTCCACGGGGGGCTACACCTTC. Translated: CASSGDSTGGYTF.